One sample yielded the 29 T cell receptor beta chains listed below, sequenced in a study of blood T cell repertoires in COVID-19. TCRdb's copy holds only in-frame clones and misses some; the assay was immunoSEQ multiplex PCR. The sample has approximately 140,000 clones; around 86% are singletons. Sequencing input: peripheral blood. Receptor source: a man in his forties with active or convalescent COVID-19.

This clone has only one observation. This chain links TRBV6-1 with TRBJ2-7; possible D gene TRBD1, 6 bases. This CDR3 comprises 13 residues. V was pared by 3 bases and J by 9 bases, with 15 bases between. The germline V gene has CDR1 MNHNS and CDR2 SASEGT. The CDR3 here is CASSDWVEGVQYF. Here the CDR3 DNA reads TGTGCCAGCAGTGATTGGGTCGAGGGGGTGCAGTACTTC.

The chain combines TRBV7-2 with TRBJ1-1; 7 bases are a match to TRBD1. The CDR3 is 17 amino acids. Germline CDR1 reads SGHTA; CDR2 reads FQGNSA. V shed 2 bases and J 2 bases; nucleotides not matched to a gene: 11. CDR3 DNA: TGTGCCAGCAGCTTACCCCGACAGGGACCAGCAAACACTGAAGCTTTCTTT. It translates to CASSLPRQGPANTEAFF.

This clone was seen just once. DNA of the CDR3: TGTGCCAGCTCAACTGGACAGGTTTTGGGCTACACCTTC. Its translation is CASSTGQVLGYTF. The chain carries TRBV18 and TRBJ1-2; TRBD1 matches 7 bases. With V trimmed by 5 bases and J by 8 bases, 8 bases remained unmatched. Germline CDR1 KGHSH, CDR2 LQKENI. CDR3 size: 13 residues.

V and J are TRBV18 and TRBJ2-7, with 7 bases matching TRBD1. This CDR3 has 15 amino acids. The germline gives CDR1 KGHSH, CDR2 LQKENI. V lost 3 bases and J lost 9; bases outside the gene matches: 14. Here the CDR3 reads CASSPGETGSLSQYF. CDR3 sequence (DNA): TGTGCCAGCTCACCGGGGGAGACAGGGTCTTTATCGCAGTACTTC.

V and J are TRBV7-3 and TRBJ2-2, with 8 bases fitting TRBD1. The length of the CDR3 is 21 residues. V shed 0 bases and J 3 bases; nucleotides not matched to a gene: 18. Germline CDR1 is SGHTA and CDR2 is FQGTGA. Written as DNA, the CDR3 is TGTGCCAGCAGCTTAACGAGTAGGACAGGGAGGCAATTGGTGGACACCGGGGAGCTGTTTTTT. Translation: CASSLTSRTGRQLVDTGELFF.

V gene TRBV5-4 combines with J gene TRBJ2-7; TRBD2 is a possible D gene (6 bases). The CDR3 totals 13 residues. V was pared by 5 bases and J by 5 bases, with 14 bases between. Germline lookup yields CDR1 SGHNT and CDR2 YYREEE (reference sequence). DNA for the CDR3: TGTGCCAGCAGGCCGACTAGTACGGACGAGCAGTACTTC. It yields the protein CASRPTSTDEQYF.

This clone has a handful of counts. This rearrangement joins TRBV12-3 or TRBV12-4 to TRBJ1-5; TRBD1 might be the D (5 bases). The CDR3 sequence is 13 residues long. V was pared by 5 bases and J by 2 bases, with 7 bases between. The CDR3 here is CASSLTGNQPQHF. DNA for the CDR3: TGTGCCAGCAGTCTGACAGGCAATCAGCCCCAGCATTTT.

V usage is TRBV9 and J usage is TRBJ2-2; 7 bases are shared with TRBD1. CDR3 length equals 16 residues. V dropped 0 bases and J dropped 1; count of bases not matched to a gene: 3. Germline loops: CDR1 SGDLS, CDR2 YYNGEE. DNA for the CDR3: TGTGCCAGCAGCGTAGGGGGGACAGAGAACACCGGGGAGCTGTTTTTT. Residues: CASSVGGTENTGELFF.

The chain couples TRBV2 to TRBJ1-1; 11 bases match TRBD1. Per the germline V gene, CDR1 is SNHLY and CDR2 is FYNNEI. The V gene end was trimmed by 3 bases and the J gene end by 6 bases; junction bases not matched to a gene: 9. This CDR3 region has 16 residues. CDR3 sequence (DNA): TGTGCCAGCAGTGATTCTATTCGGGACAGGGGGGCTGAAGCTTTCTTT. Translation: CASSDSIRDRGAEAFF.

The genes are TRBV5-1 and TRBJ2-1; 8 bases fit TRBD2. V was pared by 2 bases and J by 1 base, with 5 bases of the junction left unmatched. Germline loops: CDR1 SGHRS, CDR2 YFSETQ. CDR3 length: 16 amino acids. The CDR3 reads CASSFPPGGSYNEQFF. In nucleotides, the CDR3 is TGCGCCAGCAGCTTCCCCCCGGGAGGGTCCTACAATGAGCAGTTCTTC.

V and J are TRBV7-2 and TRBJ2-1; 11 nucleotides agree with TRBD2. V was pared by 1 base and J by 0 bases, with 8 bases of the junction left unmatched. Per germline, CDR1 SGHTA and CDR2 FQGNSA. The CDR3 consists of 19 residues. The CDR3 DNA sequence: TGTGCCAGCAGCTTAGTCGCTAGCGGGGGGCCTAGCTCCTACAATGAGCAGTTCTTC. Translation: CASSLVASGGPSSYNEQFF.

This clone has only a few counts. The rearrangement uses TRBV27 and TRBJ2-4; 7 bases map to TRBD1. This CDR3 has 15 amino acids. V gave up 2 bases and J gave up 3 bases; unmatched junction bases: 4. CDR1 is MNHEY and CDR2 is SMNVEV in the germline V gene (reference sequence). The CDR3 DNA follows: TGTGCCAGCAGTTTACTTGGACAGGACAAAAACATTCAGTACTTC. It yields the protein CASSLLGQDKNIQYF.

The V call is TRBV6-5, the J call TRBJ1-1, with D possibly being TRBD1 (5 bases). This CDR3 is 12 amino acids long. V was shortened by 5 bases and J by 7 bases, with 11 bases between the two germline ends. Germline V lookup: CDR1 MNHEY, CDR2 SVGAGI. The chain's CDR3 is CASSLRGIEAFF. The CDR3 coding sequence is TGTGCCAGCAGTCTCCGGGGGATTGAAGCTTTCTTT.

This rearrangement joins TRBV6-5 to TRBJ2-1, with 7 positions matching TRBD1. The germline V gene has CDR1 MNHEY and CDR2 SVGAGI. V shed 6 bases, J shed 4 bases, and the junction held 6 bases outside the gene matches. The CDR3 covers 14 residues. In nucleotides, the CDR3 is TGTGCCAGCAGAAAAATACAGGGGTACAATGAGCAGTTCTTC. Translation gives CASRKIQGYNEQFF.

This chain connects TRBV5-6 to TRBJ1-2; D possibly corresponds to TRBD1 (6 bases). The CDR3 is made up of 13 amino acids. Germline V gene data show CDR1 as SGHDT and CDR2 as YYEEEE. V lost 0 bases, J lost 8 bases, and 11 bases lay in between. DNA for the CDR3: TGTGCCAGCAGCTTGGACAGGGCGTCGGGCTACACCTTC. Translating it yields CASSLDRASGYTF.

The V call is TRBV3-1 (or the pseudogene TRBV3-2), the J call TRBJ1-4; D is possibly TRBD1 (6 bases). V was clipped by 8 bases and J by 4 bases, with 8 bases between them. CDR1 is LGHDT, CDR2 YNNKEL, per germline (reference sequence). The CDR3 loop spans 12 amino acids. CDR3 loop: CASGTLNEKLFF. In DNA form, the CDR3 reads TGTGCCAGCGGGACACTTAATGAAAAACTGTTTTTT.

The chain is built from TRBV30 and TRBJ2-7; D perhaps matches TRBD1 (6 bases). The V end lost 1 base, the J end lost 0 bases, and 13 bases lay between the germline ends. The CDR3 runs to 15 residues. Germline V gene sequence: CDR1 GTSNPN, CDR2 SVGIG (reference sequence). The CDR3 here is CAWSGETGSSYEQYF. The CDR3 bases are TGTGCCTGGAGTGGCGAGACAGGAAGCTCCTACGAGCAGTACTTC.

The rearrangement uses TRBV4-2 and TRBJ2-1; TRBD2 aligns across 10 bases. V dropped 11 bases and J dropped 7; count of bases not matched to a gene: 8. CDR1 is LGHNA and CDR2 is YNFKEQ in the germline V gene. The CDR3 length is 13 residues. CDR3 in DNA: TGTGCCGCGGAAGCGGGGGGGCAAAATGAGCAGTTCTTC. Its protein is CAAEAGGQNEQFF.

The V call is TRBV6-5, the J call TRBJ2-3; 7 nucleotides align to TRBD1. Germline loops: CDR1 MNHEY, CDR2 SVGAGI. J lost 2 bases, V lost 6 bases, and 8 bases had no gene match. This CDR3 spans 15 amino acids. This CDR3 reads CASRILGQNTDTQYF. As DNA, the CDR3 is TGTGCCAGCAGGATCCTGGGACAGAACACAGATACGCAGTATTTT.

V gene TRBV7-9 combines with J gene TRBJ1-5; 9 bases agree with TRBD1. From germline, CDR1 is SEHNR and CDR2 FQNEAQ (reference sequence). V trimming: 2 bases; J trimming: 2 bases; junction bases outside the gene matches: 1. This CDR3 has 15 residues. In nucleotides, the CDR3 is TGTGCCAGCAGCTTAACAGGGGGCGGCAATCAGCCCCAGCATTTT. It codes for CASSLTGGGNQPQHF. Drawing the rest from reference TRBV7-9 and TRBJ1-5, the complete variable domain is DTGVSQNPRHKITKRGQNVTFRCDPISEHNRLYWYRQTLGQGPEFLTYFQNEAQLEKSRLLSDRFSAERPKGSFSTLEIQRTEQGDSAMYLCASSLTGGGNQPQHFGDGTRLSIL.

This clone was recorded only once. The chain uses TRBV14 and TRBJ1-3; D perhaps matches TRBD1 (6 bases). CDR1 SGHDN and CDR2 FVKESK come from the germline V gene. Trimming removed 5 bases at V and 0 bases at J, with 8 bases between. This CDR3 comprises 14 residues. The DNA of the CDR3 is TGTGCCAGCAGCAGAGGGGGCTCTGGAAACACCATATATTTT. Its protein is CASSRGGSGNTIYF.

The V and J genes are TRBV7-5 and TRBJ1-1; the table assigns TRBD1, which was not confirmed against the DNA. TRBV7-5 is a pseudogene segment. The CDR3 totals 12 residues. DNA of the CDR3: TGTGTCAGAAGCTTAATTGGCAGGGGAGCTTTCTTT. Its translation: CVRSLIGRGAFF.

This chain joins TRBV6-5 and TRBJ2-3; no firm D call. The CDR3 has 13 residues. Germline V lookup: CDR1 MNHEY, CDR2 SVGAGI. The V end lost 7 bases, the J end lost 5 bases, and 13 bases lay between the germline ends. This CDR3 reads CASNIALGDTQYF. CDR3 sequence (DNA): TGTGCCAGCAATATAGCCCTAGGAGATACGCAGTATTTT.

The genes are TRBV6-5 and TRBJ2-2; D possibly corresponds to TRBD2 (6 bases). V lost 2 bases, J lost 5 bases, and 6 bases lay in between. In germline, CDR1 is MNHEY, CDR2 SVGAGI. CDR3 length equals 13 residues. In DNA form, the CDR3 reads TGTGCCAGCAGTTACCGGGGGACCGGGGAGCTGTTTTTT. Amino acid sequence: CASSYRGTGELFF.

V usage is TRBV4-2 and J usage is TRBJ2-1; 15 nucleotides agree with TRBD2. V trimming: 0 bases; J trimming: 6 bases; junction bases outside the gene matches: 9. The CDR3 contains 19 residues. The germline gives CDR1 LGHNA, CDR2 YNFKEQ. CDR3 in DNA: TGTGCCAGCAGCCAAGAATGGAGGACTAGCGGGGGGGCCATCAATGAGCAGTTCTTC. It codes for CASSQEWRTSGGAINEQFF.

The DNA of the CDR3 is TGTGCCTGGAGTGTTATAGCAGAAGGATATGGCTACACCTTC. It codes for CAWSVIAEGYGYTF. The rearrangement joins TRBV30 to TRBJ1-2; D remains ambiguous. Germline CDR1 GTSNPN, CDR2 SVGIG (reference sequence). The length of the CDR3 is 14 residues. Trimming stripped 0 bases from V and 5 bases from J, with 13 bases between. Using reference TRBV30 and TRBJ1-2 for the parts outside the CDR3, the full variable domain is SQTIHQWPATLVQPVGSPLSLECTVEGTSNPNLYWYRQAAGRGLQLLFYSVGIGQISSEVPQNLSASRPQDRQFILSSKKLLLSDSGFYLCAWSVIAEGYGYTFGSGTRLTVV.

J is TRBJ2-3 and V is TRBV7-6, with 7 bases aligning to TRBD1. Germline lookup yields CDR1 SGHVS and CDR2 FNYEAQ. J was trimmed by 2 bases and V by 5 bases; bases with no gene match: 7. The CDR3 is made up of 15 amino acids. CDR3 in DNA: TGTGCCAGCAGCCTACAGGGGAGACCCACAGATACGCAGTATTTT. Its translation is CASSLQGRPTDTQYF.

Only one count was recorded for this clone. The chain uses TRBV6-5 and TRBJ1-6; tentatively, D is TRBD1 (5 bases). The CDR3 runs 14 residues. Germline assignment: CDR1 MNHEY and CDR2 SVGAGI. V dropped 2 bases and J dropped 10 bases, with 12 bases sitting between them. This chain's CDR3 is CASSYGGGSSPLHF. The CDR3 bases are TGTGCCAGCAGTTACGGCGGGGGGTCCTCACCCCTCCACTTT.

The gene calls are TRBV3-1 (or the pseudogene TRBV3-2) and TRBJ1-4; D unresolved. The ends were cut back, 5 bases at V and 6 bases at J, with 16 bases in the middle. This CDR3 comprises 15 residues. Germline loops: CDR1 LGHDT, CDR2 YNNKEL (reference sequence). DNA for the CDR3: TGTGCCAGCAGCGCGAGGGCGTATATGGATGAAAAACTGTTTTTT. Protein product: CASSARAYMDEKLFF.